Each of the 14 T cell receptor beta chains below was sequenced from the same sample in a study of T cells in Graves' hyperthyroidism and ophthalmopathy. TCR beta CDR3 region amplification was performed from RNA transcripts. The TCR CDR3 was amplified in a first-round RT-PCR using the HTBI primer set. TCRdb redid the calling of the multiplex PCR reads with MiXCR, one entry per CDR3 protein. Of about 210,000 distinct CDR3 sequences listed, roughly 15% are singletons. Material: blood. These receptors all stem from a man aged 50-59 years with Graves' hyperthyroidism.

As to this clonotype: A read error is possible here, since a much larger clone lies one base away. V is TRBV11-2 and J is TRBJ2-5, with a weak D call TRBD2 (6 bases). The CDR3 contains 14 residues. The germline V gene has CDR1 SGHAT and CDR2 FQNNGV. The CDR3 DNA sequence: TGTGCCAGCAGCTTAGCGGGCGGGGAAGAGACCCAGTGCTTC. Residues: CASSLAGGEETQCF.

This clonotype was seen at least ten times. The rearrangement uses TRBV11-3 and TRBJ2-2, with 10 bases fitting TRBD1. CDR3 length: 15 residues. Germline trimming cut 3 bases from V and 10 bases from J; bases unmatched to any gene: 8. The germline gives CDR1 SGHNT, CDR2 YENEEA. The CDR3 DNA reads TGTGCCAGCAGCTTCCGATCGGGACAGGGGAAGGAGCTGTTTTTT. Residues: CASSFRSGQGKELFF.

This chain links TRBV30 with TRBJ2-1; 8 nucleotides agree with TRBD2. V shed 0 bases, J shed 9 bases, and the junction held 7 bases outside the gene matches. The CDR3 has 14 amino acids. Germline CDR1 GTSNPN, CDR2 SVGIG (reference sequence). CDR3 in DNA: TGTGCCTGGAGTGTAGCGGGAGCTCTCGGTGAGCAGTTCTTC. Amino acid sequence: CAWSVAGALGEQFF.

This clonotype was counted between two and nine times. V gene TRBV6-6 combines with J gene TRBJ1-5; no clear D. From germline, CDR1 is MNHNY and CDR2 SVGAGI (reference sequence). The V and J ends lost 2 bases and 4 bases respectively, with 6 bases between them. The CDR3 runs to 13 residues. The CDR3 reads CASSYEGNQPQHF. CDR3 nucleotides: TGTGCCAGCAGTTACGAGGGAAATCAGCCCCAGCATTTT.

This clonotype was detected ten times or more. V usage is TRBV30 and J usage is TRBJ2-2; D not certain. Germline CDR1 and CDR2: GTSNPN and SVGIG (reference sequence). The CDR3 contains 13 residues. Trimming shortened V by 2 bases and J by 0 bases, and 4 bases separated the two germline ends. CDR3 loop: CAWSTANTGELFF. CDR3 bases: TGTGCCTGGAGTACAGCGAACACCGGGGAGCTGTTTTTT.

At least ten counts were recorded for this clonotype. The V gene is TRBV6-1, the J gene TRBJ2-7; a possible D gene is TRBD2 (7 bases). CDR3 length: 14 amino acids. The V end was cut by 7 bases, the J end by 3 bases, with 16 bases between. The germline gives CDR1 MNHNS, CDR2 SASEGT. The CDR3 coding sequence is TGTGCCAGCAAAAAGGGGGGGGCCGACTACGAGCAGTACTTC. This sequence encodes CASKKGGADYEQYF.

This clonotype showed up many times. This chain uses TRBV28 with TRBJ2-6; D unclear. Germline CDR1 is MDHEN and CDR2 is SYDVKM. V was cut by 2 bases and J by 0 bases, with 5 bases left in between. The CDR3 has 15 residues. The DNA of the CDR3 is TGTGCCAGCAGTTTAGGATCCTCTGGGGCCAACGTCCTGACTTTC. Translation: CASSLGSSGANVLTF.

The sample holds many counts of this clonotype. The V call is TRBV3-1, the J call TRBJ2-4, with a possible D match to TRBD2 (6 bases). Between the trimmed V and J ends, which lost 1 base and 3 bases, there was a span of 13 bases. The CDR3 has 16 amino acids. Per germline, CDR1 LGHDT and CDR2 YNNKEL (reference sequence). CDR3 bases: TGTGCCAGCAGCCAAGGAGGAGGGCACGGCAAAAACATTCAGTACTTC. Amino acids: CASSQGGGHGKNIQYF.

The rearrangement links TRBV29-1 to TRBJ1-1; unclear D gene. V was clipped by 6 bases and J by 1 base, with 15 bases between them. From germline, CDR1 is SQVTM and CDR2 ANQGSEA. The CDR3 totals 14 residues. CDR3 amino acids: CSVKPGPWNTEAFF. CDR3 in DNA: TGCAGCGTGAAACCGGGCCCCTGGAACACTGAAGCTTTCTTT.

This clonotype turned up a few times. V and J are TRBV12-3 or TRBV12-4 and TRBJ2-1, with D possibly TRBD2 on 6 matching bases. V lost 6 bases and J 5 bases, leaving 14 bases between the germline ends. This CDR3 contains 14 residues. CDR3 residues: CASSPREYDNEQFF. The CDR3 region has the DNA TGTGCCAGCAGCCCCCGGGAGTACGACAATGAGCAGTTCTTC.

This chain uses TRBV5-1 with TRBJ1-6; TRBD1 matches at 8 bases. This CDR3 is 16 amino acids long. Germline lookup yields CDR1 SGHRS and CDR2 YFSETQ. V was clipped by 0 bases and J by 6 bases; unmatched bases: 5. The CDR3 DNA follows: TGCGCCAGCAGCTTGGGCCCGGGACAGGTTAATTCACCCCTCCACTTT. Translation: CASSLGPGQVNSPLHF.

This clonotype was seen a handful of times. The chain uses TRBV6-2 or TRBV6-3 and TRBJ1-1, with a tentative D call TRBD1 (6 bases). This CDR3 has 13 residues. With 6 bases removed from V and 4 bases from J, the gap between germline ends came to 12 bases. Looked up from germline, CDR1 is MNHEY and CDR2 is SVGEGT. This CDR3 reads CASRARGSTEAFF. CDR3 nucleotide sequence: TGTGCCAGCAGGGCCAGGGGAAGCACTGAAGCTTTCTTT.

The CDR3 DNA is TGTGCCAGCAGCTTAGTCAGGAACCCCAATCAGCCCCAGCATTTT. This translates into CASSLVRNPNQPQHF. The chain combines TRBV7-6 with TRBJ1-5; no firm D call. Per germline, CDR1 SGHVS and CDR2 FNYEAQ. The germline V and J ends were trimmed by 1 base and 3 bases, with 10 bases remaining between them. The CDR3 has 15 residues.

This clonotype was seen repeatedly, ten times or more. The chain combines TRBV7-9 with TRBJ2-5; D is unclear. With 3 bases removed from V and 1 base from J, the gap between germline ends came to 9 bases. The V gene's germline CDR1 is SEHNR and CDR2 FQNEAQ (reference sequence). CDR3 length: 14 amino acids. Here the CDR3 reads CASSLTYTQETQYF. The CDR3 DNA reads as TGTGCCAGCAGCTTGACCTACACCCAAGAGACCCAGTACTTC.